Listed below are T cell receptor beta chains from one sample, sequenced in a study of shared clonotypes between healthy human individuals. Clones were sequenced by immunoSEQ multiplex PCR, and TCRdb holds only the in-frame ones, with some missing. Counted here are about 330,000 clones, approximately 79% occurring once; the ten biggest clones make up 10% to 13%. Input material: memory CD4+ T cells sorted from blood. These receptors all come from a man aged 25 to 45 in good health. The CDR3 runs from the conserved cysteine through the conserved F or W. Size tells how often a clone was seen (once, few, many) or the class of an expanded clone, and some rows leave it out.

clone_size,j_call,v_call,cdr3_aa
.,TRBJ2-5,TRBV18,CASSPLVWERKTQYF
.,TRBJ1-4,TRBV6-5,CASTAGTFNEKLFF
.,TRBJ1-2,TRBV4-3,CASSHTTGSSYGYTF
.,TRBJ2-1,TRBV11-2,CASSPWDSPLYNEQFF
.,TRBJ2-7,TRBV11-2,CASSSRGTSSYEQYF
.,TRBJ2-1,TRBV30,CAWSSGRVDEQFF
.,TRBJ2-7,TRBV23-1,CASSQSSGSGSPYEQYF
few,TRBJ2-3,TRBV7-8,CASSPEWGDTQYF
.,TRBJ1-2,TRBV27,CASSLIGGYGYTF
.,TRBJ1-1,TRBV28,CASSWTANTEAFF
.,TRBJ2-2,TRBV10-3,CAISQGDRNTGELFF
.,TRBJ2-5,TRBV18,CASSASNLQEAQYF
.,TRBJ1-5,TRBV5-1,CASSLGTENQPQHF
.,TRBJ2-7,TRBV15,CATSRVGSTSGRGWQYF
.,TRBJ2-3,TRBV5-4,CASSLMTDTDTQYF
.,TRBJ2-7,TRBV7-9,CASSGDSYEQYF
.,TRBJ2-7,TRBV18,CASSQDGSYEQYF
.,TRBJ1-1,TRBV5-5,CASSLTGTRTEAFF
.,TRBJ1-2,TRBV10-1,CASSEYRVHGYTF
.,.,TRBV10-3,CAIRGDRPYEQYF
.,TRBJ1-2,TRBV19,CASRYGQGYYGYTF
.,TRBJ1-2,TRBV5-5,CASSLTALRGYTF
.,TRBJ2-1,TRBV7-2,CASSFKITGFKRNNEQFF
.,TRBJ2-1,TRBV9,CASSVGTSGSNEQFF
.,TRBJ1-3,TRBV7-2,CASSLLGVGNTIYF
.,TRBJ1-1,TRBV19,CASRVQGNAEAFF
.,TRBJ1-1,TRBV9,CASSFSVNTEAFF
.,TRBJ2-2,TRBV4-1,CASSQEETRVLAGELFF
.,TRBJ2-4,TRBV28,CASSLGALAKNIQYF
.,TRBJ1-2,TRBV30,CAWIQGLYGYTF
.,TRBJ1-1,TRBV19,CASQDRVSEAFF